Listed below are T cell receptor beta chains from one sample, sequenced in a study of technical replicates of blood from a few donors. TCRdb keeps only in-frame clones here, not all; method: immunoSEQ multiplex PCR. The table has over 80,000 clones, roughly 95% seen once; the top ten hold about 0.36%. The sequenced material came from T cells isolated from PBMCs. The receptors were sampled from a human donor in good health. The CDR3 runs from the conserved cysteine through the conserved F or W. D genes are given only for firm matches. Clone size is not always given. Where it is, it says once, few, many or a class for expanded clones.

>NA|TRBV11-2|TRBJ2-7|TRBD2
TGTGCCAGCAGCCAGGGAGCAGCGGGAGAGCCCGCTTTATACGAGCAGTACTTC
CASSQGAAGEPALYEQYF
>NA|TRBV9|TRBJ2-1|TRBD2
TGTGCCAGCAGCGTAGGTGCTAGCGGGAGCCTAGGGCTTGAGCAGTTCTTC
CASSVGASGSLGLEQFF
>NA|TRBV7-8|TRBJ1-2|NA
TGTGCCAGCAGCTCCCAGGCAGCCATTAACTATGGCTACACCTTC
CASSSQAAINYGYTF
>NA|TRBV10-3|TRBJ2-5|NA
TGTGCCATCAGTGTGGAGGGGGCCGGAGAGACCCAGTACTTC
CAISVEGAGETQYF
>NA|TRBV5-1|TRBJ1-1|NA
TGCGCCAGCAGCCCCGCCAGAAAGGACAGACGTGTCTCTACTGAAGCTTTCTTT
CASSPARKDRRVSTEAFF
>NA|TRBV28|TRBJ2-5|TRBD1
TGTGCCAGCAGTCTACAGGGGGTCCAAGAGACCCAGTACTTC
CASSLQGVQETQYF
>NA|TRBV7-2|TRBJ1-1|TRBD1
TGTGCCAGCAGCTCCACAGGGGCGCTCACTGAAGCTTTCTTT
CASSSTGALTEAFF
>NA|TRBV9|TRBJ1-3|NA
TGTGCCAGCAGCGTAGGGGCGCTTTCTGGAAACACCATATATTTT
CASSVGALSGNTIYF
>NA|TRBV2|TRBJ2-7|NA
TGTGCCAGCAGTGAAGGGGGCAGTTACGAGCAGTACTTC
CASSEGGSYEQYF
>NA|TRBV5-4|TRBJ1-3|NA
TGTGCCAGCAGCTTTTTGGGAGGTGGAAACACCATATATTTT
CASSFLGGGNTIYF
>NA|TRBV28|TRBJ1-1|TRBD1
TGTGCCAGCAGCCCATCACAGGGGGCCTACACTGAAGCTTTCTTT
CASSPSQGAYTEAFF
>once|TRBV7-3|TRBJ2-3|NA
TGTGCCAGCAGCTCCCTAGGCGGGAGCACAGATACGCAGTATTTT
CASSSLGGSTDTQYF
>NA|TRBV7-6|TRBJ1-4|TRBD1
TGTGCCAGCAGCTTAGCGACAGGGCGAGGCGAAAAACTGTTTTTT
CASSLATGRGEKLFF
>once|TRBV5-4|TRBJ2-7|TRBD1
TGTGCCAGCAGCTTGGTGGGGACAGGGGGGGAGCAGTACTTC
CASSLVGTGGEQYF
>NA|TRBV4-1|TRBJ2-7|NA
TGCGCCAGCAGCCTAACAGGGAACCACGAGCAGTACTTC
CASSLTGNHEQYF
>NA|TRBV9|TRBJ2-7|NA
TGTGCCAGCAGCGTAGTGGCGGGCTACGAGCAGTACTTC
CASSVVAGYEQYF
>NA|TRBV6-1|TRBJ1-5|TRBD1
TGTGCCAGCAAAATCGGGACAGGGCATCAGCCCCAGCATTTT
CASKIGTGHQPQHF
>NA|TRBV9|TRBJ2-3|TRBD2
TGTGCCAGCAGCGCCGCCGGACTAGGAGGAGATACGCAGTATTTT
CASSAAGLGGDTQYF
>NA|TRBV19|TRBJ1-5|TRBD1
TGTGCCAGTAGGACTTATCCGGGACAGGGCAATCAGCCCCAGCATTTT
CASRTYPGQGNQPQHF
>NA|TRBV11-2|TRBJ2-7|TRBD1
TGTGCCAGCAGCTTTCTTTCCCAGGGGGCCTCCTACGAGCAGTACTTC
CASSFLSQGASYEQYF
>NA|TRBV10-3|TRBJ1-2|NA
TGTGCCATCAGTGCCGTGGGGGACTACTATGGCTACACCTTC
CAISAVGDYYGYTF
>NA|TRBV4-3|TRBJ2-1|NA
TGCGCCAGCAGCCAAGAGTTCAGAAACAATGAGCAGTTCTTC
CASSQEFRNNEQFF
>NA|TRBV14|TRBJ2-1|NA
TGTGCCAGCAGCCAGCTTAGGGGGACTGAGCAGTTCTTC
CASSQLRGTEQFF
>NA|TRBV2|TRBJ2-7|TRBD2
TGTGCCATCCTCCCGGGGCGGGAGGGTTACGAGCAGTACTTC
CAILPGREGYEQYF
>once|TRBV27|TRBJ1-6|NA
TGTGCCAGCAGTCCAGGGCCAGGGTCTAATTCACCCCTCCACTTT
CASSPGPGSNSPLHF
>NA|TRBV30|TRBJ1-5|TRBD1
TGTGCCTGGGTTTCTGACAGGGGATTGAATCAGCCCCAGCATTTT
CAWVSDRGLNQPQHF
>NA|TRBV28|TRBJ2-1|NA
TGTGCCAGCAGGACACTGAGCTCCTACAATGAGCAGTTCTTC
CASRTLSSYNEQFF
>NA|TRBV28|TRBJ2-7|NA
TGTGCCAGCAGTTTAGTAGCGTACGAGCAGTACTTC
CASSLVAYEQYF
>NA|TRBV27|TRBJ2-7|TRBD2
TGTGCCAGCGCAAGGATTAGCGGGAGGGCAGGGGAGCAGTACTTC
CASARISGRAGEQYF
>once|TRBV30|TRBJ2-1|TRBD2
TGTGCCTGGAGTCCCGCTAGCGGGAGGTCTTGGGGTGAGCAGTTCTTC
CAWSPASGRSWGEQFF
>few|TRBV30|TRBJ2-3|NA
TGTGCCTGGACAGGGCTTAGCACAGATACGCAGTATTTT
CAWTGLSTDTQYF
>NA|TRBV29-1|TRBJ1-1|NA
TGCAGCGCAAGACAGAACACTGAAGCTTTCTTT
CSARQNTEAFF
>NA|TRBV19|TRBJ1-2|NA
TGTGCCAGTAGTAGGTTCTTGACAGGAGCTAACTATGGCTACACCTTC
CASSRFLTGANYGYTF
>NA|TRBV7-3|TRBJ2-1|NA
TGTGCCAGCAGCTTAGAGGACTCCTACAATGAGCAGTTCTTC
CASSLEDSYNEQFF
>NA|TRBV27|TRBJ2-3|TRBD2
TGTGCCAGCAGCCTAGCGGGAGGTCCTTCCTACACAGATACGCAGTATTTT
CASSLAGGPSYTDTQYF
>NA|TRBV9|TRBJ1-1|NA
TGTGCCAGCGCCAAAGAGGAGGGCTTTGGGAGCACTGAAGCTTTCTTT
CASAKEEGFGSTEAFF
>NA|TRBV2|TRBJ1-2|NA
TGTGCCAGCAGTGGACAGCGCTATGGCTACACCTTC
CASSGQRYGYTF
>NA|TRBV9|TRBJ1-1|TRBD1
TGTGCCAGCAGCGCTGGGGACAGGGCCGAAGCTTTCTTT
CASSAGDRAEAFF
>once|TRBV5-6|TRBJ2-6|TRBD2
TGTGCCAGCAGCTACGAGGCGGGGGGTAGTTCTGGGGCCAACGTCCTGACTTTC
CASSYEAGGSSGANVLTF
>NA|TRBV2|TRBJ1-5|NA
TGTGCCAGCAGAGGACAGAAAGGTCAGCCCCAGCATTTT
CASRGQKGQPQHF
>NA|TRBV4-1|TRBJ2-1|NA
TGCGCCAGCAGCCCTTCCCCTCTCAGCGGATTATCCGACAATGAGCAGTTCTTC
CASSPSPLSGLSDNEQFF
>NA|TRBV7-9|TRBJ2-7|TRBD1
TGTGCCAGCAGCTTAACGGGACAGGACCCCTACGAGCAGTACTTC
CASSLTGQDPYEQYF
>NA|TRBV30|TRBJ1-2|NA
TGTGCCGGCACCGGGACAAACTATGGCTACACCTTC
CAGTGTNYGYTF
>NA|TRBV19|TRBJ2-7|NA
TGTGCCAGTAGCTACCGCCGAGTCGACGAGCAGTACTTC
CASSYRRVDEQYF
>NA|TRBV27|TRBJ2-3|TRBD1
TGTGCCAGCTCCGGGACAGGGGGGACAGATACGCAGTATTTT
CASSGTGGTDTQYF
>once|TRBV7-8|TRBJ2-3|TRBD2
TGTGCCAGCAGCCCGGGGACTAGCTATCGGTTAGATACGCAGTATTTT
CASSPGTSYRLDTQYF
>once|TRBV5-6|TRBJ2-2|TRBD1
TGTGCCAGCAGCCCCCAGGCAGGGGGTACCGGGGAGCTGTTTTTT
CASSPQAGGTGELFF
>NA|TRBV6-1|TRBJ2-3|NA
TGTGCCAGCAGTGAGTCTAGCACAGATACGCAGTATTTT
CASSESSTDTQYF
>NA|TRBV27|TRBJ1-2|TRBD1
TGTGCCAGCAGCTCATTTTCGGGACAGGACATTTTTAACTATGGCTACACCTTC
CASSSFSGQDIFNYGYTF
>once|TRBV11-2|TRBJ1-1|NA
TGTGCCAGCAGCTTAGACCAGGGGTGGGGAAACACTGAAGCTTTCTTT
CASSLDQGWGNTEAFF
>NA|TRBV11-3|TRBJ2-7|NA
TGTGCCAGCAGCTTAGACCCATACGAGCAGTACTTC
CASSLDPYEQYF
>NA|TRBV7-8|TRBJ2-2|NA
TGTGCCAGCAGCTTGAACTACCGGACCGGGGAGCTGTTTTTT
CASSLNYRTGELFF
>NA|TRBV7-9|TRBJ2-3|NA
TGTGCCAGCAGCACGAGATATTTT
CASSTRYF
>NA|TRBV13|TRBJ2-3|TRBD2
TGTGCCAGCAGCTTAGGCGGGAGGGACTACACAGATACGCAGTATTTT
CASSLGGRDYTDTQYF
>NA|TRBV13|TRBJ2-1|TRBD2
TGTGCCAGCAGCTCATATAGCGGGGGTTCCTACAATGAGCAGTTCTTC
CASSSYSGGSYNEQFF